This passage covers 10 T cell receptor beta chains from one sample sequenced in a study of beta chain features in type 1 diabetes. The study reverse transcribed the entire isolated RNA, so it sequenced expressed TCRB transcripts. Using immunoSEQ multiplex PCR, the repertoire was profiled, and TCRdb retains in-frame clones only, with some absent. The table includes about 150,000 clones, around 10% detected once. Material for sequencing was central memory CD4+ T cells from blood. Receptor source: a man younger than 35 in good health.

There are a few counts of this clone. The chain is built from TRBV7-2 and TRBJ2-7; 13 nucleotides line up with TRBD2. CDR1 and CDR2 (germline): SGHTA, FQGNSA. The CDR3 contains 16 residues. Unmatched junction bases numbered 3, after V lost 2 bases and J lost 2 bases. CDR3: CASSLMGTSGAYEQYF. CDR3 in DNA: TGTGCCAGCAGCTTAATGGGGACTAGCGGGGCCTACGAGCAGTACTTC.

J is TRBJ2-7 and V is TRBV27; D possibly corresponds to TRBD1 (6 bases). Germline V gene lookup returns CDR1 MNHEY and CDR2 SMNVEV (reference sequence). The CDR3 has 15 amino acids. V was shortened by 2 bases and J by 0 bases, with 11 bases between the two germline ends. The CDR3 sequence: CASSLVGGSSYEQYF. The CDR3 DNA sequence: TGTGCCAGCAGTTTAGTAGGGGGTAGCTCCTACGAGCAGTACTTC.

This clone was seen more than once but under ten times. The chain joins TRBV19 to TRBJ2-5; 7 bases are a match to TRBD1. V was clipped by 5 bases and J by 4 bases; unmatched bases: 7. Germline CDR1 reads LNHDA; CDR2 reads SQIVND (reference sequence). This CDR3 has 14 amino acids. CDR3 in amino acids: CASSFRTGTETQYF. In nucleotides, the CDR3 is TGTGCCAGTAGTTTTCGGACAGGCACAGAGACCCAGTACTTC.

The CDR3, as DNA: TGTGCCAGCAGCGCGAGACAGGGGGGACTAGCGGGAGGATACGAGCAGTACTTC. This translates into CASSARQGGLAGGYEQYF. V and J are TRBV9 and TRBJ2-7, with 15 nucleotides matching TRBD2. Germline CDR1 is SGDLS and CDR2 is YYNGEE. J was trimmed by 4 bases and V by 3 bases; bases with no gene match: 11. This CDR3 is 18 amino acids long.

There are many counts of this clone. The chain recombines TRBV7-3 with TRBJ2-3; D possibly corresponds to TRBD1 (6 bases). The CDR3 totals 15 residues. V was shortened by 3 bases and J by 5 bases, with 15 bases between the two germline ends. Germline-derived CDR1 and CDR2 are SGHTA and FQGTGA. The CDR3 DNA is TGTGCCAGCAGCTTGGGACAAGCCGCCGGAGATACGCAGTATTTT. It specifies CASSLGQAAGDTQYF.

In this sample, this clone turned up many times. J is TRBJ2-3 and V is TRBV7-3; tentative D call: TRBD1 (6 bases). Trimming took 3 bases from V and 9 from J, leaving 19 bases between them. From germline, CDR1 is SGHTA and CDR2 FQGTGA. The CDR3 has 15 amino acids. DNA of the CDR3: TGTGCCAGCAGCTTGGCCCCCTGGGGGCAGGAAACGCAGTATTTT. Translated: CASSLAPWGQETQYF.

The chain employs TRBV9 and TRBJ2-7; weak D call: TRBD2 (5 bases). Germline V gene data show CDR1 as SGDLS and CDR2 as YYNGEE. V was clipped by 1 base and J by 3 bases, with 14 bases between them. The CDR3 consists of 15 residues. CDR3 in amino acids: CASSVSGSEHYEQYF. The CDR3 nucleotides read TGTGCCAGCAGCGTAAGTGGGAGTGAGCACTACGAGCAGTACTTC.

The rearrangement joins TRBV5-4 to TRBJ2-3; 7 bases line up with TRBD2. V lost 1 base, J lost 1 base, and 6 bases stayed unmatched. Germline V gene sequence: CDR1 SGHNT, CDR2 YYREEE (reference sequence). The CDR3 has 16 residues. The CDR3: CASSLSSGMGTDTQYF. In DNA form, the CDR3 reads TGTGCCAGCAGCTTGTCCAGCGGGATGGGCACAGATACGCAGTATTTT.

This clone came up many times. This chain links TRBV7-2 with TRBJ2-7; 7 bases agree with TRBD2. This CDR3 contains 14 residues. From germline, CDR1 is SGHTA and CDR2 FQGNSA. V lost 7 bases, J lost 3 bases, and 9 bases stayed unmatched. The chain's CDR3 is CASTPNGLGYEQYF. DNA of the CDR3: TGTGCCAGCACCCCCAACGGACTAGGCTACGAGCAGTACTTC. Full variable domain (rest looked up from reference TRBV7-2 and TRBJ2-7): GAGVSQSPSNKVTEKGKDVELRCDPISGHTALYWYRQSLGQGLEFLIYFQGNSAPDKSGLPSDRFSAERTGGSVSTLTIQRTQQEDSAVYLCASTPNGLGYEQYFGPGTRLTVT.

In this sample, this clone turned up a few times. The V gene is TRBV4-1, the J gene TRBJ2-7; 11 nucleotides agree with TRBD2. The CDR3 is 16 residues long. Trimming at V came to 1 base and at J to 5 bases, leaving 7 bases not matched to a gene. CDR1 MGHRA and CDR2 YSYEKL come from the germline V gene. The CDR3 loop is CASSQARLAGSDEQYF. As DNA, the CDR3 is TGCGCCAGCAGCCAAGCCCGACTAGCGGGAAGCGACGAGCAGTACTTC.